These 20 T cell receptor beta chains share one sample of origin, sequenced in a study of blood T cell repertoires in COVID-19. Measured with immunoSEQ multiplex PCR; TCRdb has only the in-frame clones, and not every one. The top ten clones hold approximately 5% of a sample with some 72,000 clones, about 89% of them seen once. Sequenced material: peripheral blood. The receptors here all came from a man aged 45-65 years with active or convalescent COVID-19.

This clone showed up just once. The chain is built from TRBV9 and TRBJ2-5; 10 bases match TRBD2. Per germline, CDR1 SGDLS and CDR2 YYNGEE. With V trimmed by 2 bases and J by 5 bases, 9 bases remained unmatched. CDR3 length equals 16 residues. As DNA, the CDR3 is TGTGCCAGCAGCGTGGGGGCACTAGCGGGGTCGGAGACCCAGTACTTC. It codes for CASSVGALAGSETQYF. The entire variable domain, with the rest obtained from reference TRBV9 and TRBJ2-5, is as follows: DSGVTQTPKHLITATGQRVTLRCSPRSGDLSVYWYQQSLDQGLQFLIQYYNGEERAKGNILERFSAQQFPDLHSELNLSSLELGDSALYFCASSVGALAGSETQYFGPGTRLLVL.

The chain carries TRBV27 and TRBJ1-6, with D maybe TRBD1 (5 bases). The germline V and J ends were trimmed by 5 bases and 3 bases, with 14 bases remaining between them. Germline V gene sequence: CDR1 MNHEY, CDR2 SMNVEV (reference sequence). The CDR3 is 16 amino acids. The CDR3 DNA reads as TGTGCCAGCAGTCGGGACTCTTCCCTCTATAATTCACCCCTCCACTTT. Protein sequence: CASSRDSSLYNSPLHF.

The chain links TRBV28 to TRBJ1-4, with 8 bases fitting TRBD1. The V gene's germline CDR1 is MDHEN and CDR2 SYDVKM. V gave up 6 bases and J gave up 9 bases; unmatched junction bases: 9. This CDR3 has 14 amino acids. In DNA form, the CDR3 reads TGTGCCAGCAGGACCGGGACAGGCCAGAAAAAACTGTTTTTT. It is translated as CASRTGTGQKKLFF.

The chain employs TRBV5-1 and TRBJ2-1, with TRBD1 identical over 7 bases. V was pared by 1 base and J by 5 bases, with 6 bases of the junction left unmatched. CDR1 SGHRS and CDR2 YFSETQ come from the germline V gene. CDR3 size: 15 residues. The DNA for the CDR3 is TGCGCCAGCAGCTTGACGTGGACAGGTAACAATGAGCAGTTCTTC. Protein sequence: CASSLTWTGNNEQFF.

This sequence joins TRBV5-1 and TRBJ1-3; D may be TRBD1 (6 bases). This CDR3 region has 17 residues. The germline V and J ends were trimmed by 0 bases and 0 bases, with 13 bases remaining between them. CDR1 is SGHRS and CDR2 is YFSETQ in the germline V gene. The CDR3: CASSLGTGHISGNTIYF. CDR3 DNA: TGCGCCAGCAGCTTGGGGACGGGACACATCTCTGGAAACACCATATATTTT.

The chain joins TRBV15 to TRBJ1-2, with a possible D match to TRBD1 (6 bases). CDR3 length: 15 amino acids. V lost 1 base and J 6 bases, leaving 15 bases between the germline ends. CDR1 and CDR2 from the germline V gene are LNHNV and YYDKDF (reference sequence). In DNA, the CDR3 is TGTGCCACCAGCAGAGGAGAGGGGGTGGGGAATGGCTACACCTTC. Amino acids: CATSRGEGVGNGYTF.

V and J are TRBV2 and TRBJ2-3; TRBD2 agrees at 11 bases. J was trimmed by 5 bases and V by 6 bases; bases with no gene match: 7. This CDR3 has 15 amino acids. Germline V gene sequence: CDR1 SNHLY, CDR2 FYNNEI. The CDR3 nucleotides read TGTGCCAGCAGGGGGCGACTAGCGGGGAAAGATACGCAGTATTTT. Translated: CASRGRLAGKDTQYF.

The chain employs TRBV30 and TRBJ1-6; D is unclear. This CDR3 is built from 13 residues. Germline lookup yields CDR1 GTSNPN and CDR2 SVGIG (reference sequence). The V end lost 4 bases, the J end lost 7 bases, and 11 bases lay between the germline ends. The CDR3 DNA follows: TGTGCCTGGACCACATTCGGGAATTCACCCCTCCACTTT. This sequence encodes CAWTTFGNSPLHF. Supplemented by reference TRBV30 and TRBJ1-6, the full variable domain reads SQTIHQWPATLVQPVGSPLSLECTVEGTSNPNLYWYRQAAGRGLQLLFYSVGIGQISSEVPQNLSASRPQDRQFILSSKKLLLSDSGFYLCAWTTFGNSPLHFGNGTRLTVT.

This rearrangement joins TRBV6-5 to TRBJ1-1; 9 positions match TRBD1. V shed 7 bases, J shed 3 bases, and the junction held 9 bases outside the gene matches. The CDR3 is 15 amino acids. Germline V gene data show CDR1 as MNHEY and CDR2 as SVGAGI. The CDR3 region is CASNQPGTGYTEAFF. In nucleotides, the CDR3 is TGTGCCAGCAATCAACCCGGGACAGGGTACACTGAAGCTTTCTTT.

V and J are TRBV30 and TRBJ1-6; D might be TRBD1 (5 bases). The V and J ends lost 3 bases and 1 base respectively, with 7 bases between them. The CDR3 extends over 14 amino acids. Germline V lookup: CDR1 GTSNPN, CDR2 SVGIG (reference sequence). The CDR3 reads CAWRGGSYNSPLHF. The CDR3, as DNA: TGTGCCTGGAGGGGGGGGTCCTATAATTCACCCCTCCACTTT.

V usage is TRBV18 and J usage is TRBJ2-7; TRBD1 aligns across 12 bases. The germline gives CDR1 KGHSH, CDR2 LQKENI. J gave up 6 bases and V 3 bases, and 0 bases lay outside the gene matches. This CDR3 contains 13 residues. DNA of the CDR3: TGTGCCAGCTCACCGGGACAGGGGGCCGAGCAGTACGTC. This encodes CASSPGQGAEQYV.

The gene calls are TRBV7-8 and TRBJ2-7; 7 nucleotides line up with TRBD1. Germline values: CDR1 SGHVS, CDR2 FQNEAQ. V lost 5 bases to trimming and J lost 2 bases; unmatched junction nucleotides: 3. The CDR3 is made up of 13 amino acids. In DNA, the CDR3 is TGTGCCAGCAGCCCAGGGGGTACCTACGAGCAGTACGTC. Protein product: CASSPGGTYEQYV.

The chain joins TRBV18 to TRBJ2-1; tentatively, D is TRBD2 (5 bases). With 4 bases removed from V and 2 bases from J, the gap between germline ends came to 12 bases. CDR1 is KGHSH, CDR2 LQKENI, per germline. This CDR3 has 15 residues. CDR3 bases: TGTGCCAGCTCACTGGACTCAAGCACCTACAATGAGCAGTTCTTC. This encodes CASSLDSSTYNEQFF.

The V call is TRBV5-1, the J call TRBJ1-6, with 7 nucleotides matching TRBD1. The germline gives CDR1 SGHRS, CDR2 YFSETQ. After removal of 3 bases from V and 1 base from J, the junction contained 1 base not matched to a gene. This CDR3 contains 15 residues. CDR3 amino acids: CASSWDSSYNSPLHF. The CDR3 region has the DNA TGCGCCAGCAGCTGGGACAGTTCCTATAATTCACCCCTCCACTTT.

The chain employs TRBV28 and TRBJ2-7; possibly TRBD2 for D (5 bases). Trimming left V 5 bases short and J 2 bases short, with 10 bases between. The CDR3 totals 13 residues. Germline V lookup: CDR1 MDHEN, CDR2 SYDVKM. The CDR3 spells CASSRGTAYEQYF. For the CDR3, the DNA is TGTGCCAGCAGTCGGGGAACAGCCTACGAGCAGTACTTC.

CDR3 loop: CASSPYLAGASTDTQYF. The CDR3 bases are TGTGCCAGCAGCCCATACCTAGCGGGTGCTAGCACAGATACGCAGTATTTT. This rearrangement joins TRBV7-2 to TRBJ2-3; 8 nucleotides agree with TRBD2. V was pared by 5 bases and J by 0 bases, with 10 bases of the junction left unmatched. Germline V gene data show CDR1 as SGHTA and CDR2 as FQGNSA. This CDR3 is built from 17 residues.

The rearrangement joins TRBV5-1 to TRBJ2-2, with 12 nucleotides matching TRBD2. This CDR3 has 16 amino acids. The germline gives CDR1 SGHRS, CDR2 YFSETQ. The J segment lost 4 bases and the V segment lost 4 bases, leaving 5 bases of the junction unmatched. CDR3 sequence: CASSLGLAGFTGELFF. Here the CDR3 DNA reads TGCGCCAGCAGCCTTGGACTAGCGGGGTTCACCGGGGAGCTGTTTTTT.

This rearrangement joins TRBV6-5 to TRBJ1-6; unclear D gene. Germline V gene sequence: CDR1 MNHEY, CDR2 SVGAGI. The CDR3 consists of 13 residues. Trimming cost V 0 bases and J 7 bases, with 4 bases left between them. The CDR3 loop reads CASSYSGNSPLHF. DNA of the CDR3: TGTGCCAGCAGTTACTCGGGCAATTCACCCCTCCACTTT.

This clone was recorded only once. This chain's CDR3 is CAWAGRKTQYF. The DNA of the CDR3 is TGTGCCTGGGCAGGGAGGAAGACCCAGTACTTC. V gene TRBV30 combines with J gene TRBJ2-5; maybe TRBD2 (6 bases). The germline CDR1 and CDR2 sequences are GTSNPN and SVGIG (reference sequence). Trimming stripped 5 bases from V and 6 bases from J, with 10 bases between. This CDR3 has 11 amino acids.

CDR3 residues: CASGTDRHRGLNTGELFF. The CDR3 region has the DNA TGTGCCAGCGGTACAGACCGACACAGGGGCCTGAACACCGGGGAGCTGTTTTTT. V is TRBV2 and J is TRBJ2-2; 7 bases line up with TRBD1. The CDR3 loop spans 18 amino acids. Germline V lookup: CDR1 SNHLY, CDR2 FYNNEI. Germline trimming cut 8 bases from V and 1 base from J; bases unmatched to any gene: 16. Full variable domain (remainder filled in from reference TRBV2 and TRBJ2-2): EPEVTQTPSHQVTQMGQEVILRCVPISNHLYFYWYRQILGQKVEFLVSFYNNEISEKSEIFDDQFSVERPDGSNFTLKIRSTKLEDSAMYFCASGTDRHRGLNTGELFFGEGSRLTVL.